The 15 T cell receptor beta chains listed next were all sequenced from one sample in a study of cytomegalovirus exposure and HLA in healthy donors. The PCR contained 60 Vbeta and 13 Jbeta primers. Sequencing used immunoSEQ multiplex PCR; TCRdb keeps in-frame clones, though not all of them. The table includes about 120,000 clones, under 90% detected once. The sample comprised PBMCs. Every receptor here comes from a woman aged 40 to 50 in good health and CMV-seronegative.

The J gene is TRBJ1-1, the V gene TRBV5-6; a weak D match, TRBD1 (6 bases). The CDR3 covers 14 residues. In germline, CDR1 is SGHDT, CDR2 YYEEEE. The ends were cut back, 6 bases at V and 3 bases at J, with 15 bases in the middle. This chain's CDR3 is CASIGEGGDTEAFF. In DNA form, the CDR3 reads TGTGCCAGCATCGGGGAGGGGGGGGACACTGAAGCTTTCTTT.

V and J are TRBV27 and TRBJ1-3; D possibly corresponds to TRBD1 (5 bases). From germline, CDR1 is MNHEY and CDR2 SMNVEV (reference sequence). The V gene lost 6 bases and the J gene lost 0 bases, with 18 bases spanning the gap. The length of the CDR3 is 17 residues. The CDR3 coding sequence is TGTGCCAGCAGCGGGGGGGTCCTCAGAGTCTCTGGAAACACCATATATTTT. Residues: CASSGGVLRVSGNTIYF.

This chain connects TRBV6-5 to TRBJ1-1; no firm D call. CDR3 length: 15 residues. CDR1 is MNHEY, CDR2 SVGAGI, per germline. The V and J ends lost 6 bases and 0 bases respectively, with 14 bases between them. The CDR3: CASRSSGRMNTEAFF. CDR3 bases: TGTGCCAGCAGGAGTTCGGGAAGGATGAACACTGAAGCTTTCTTT.

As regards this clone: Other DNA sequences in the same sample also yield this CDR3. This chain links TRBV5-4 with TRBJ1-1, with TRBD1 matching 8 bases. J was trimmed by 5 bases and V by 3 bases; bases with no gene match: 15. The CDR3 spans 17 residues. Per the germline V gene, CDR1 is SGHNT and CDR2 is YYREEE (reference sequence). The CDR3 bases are TGTGCCAGCAGCTCCGAACAAGCAGGGGGCTGGAGGACTGAAGCTTTCTTT. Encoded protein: CASSSEQAGGWRTEAFF.

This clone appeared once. Written as DNA, the CDR3 is TGTGCCATCAGTGAGGGCGCCCAGGGGGCCCGCACAGATACGCAGTATTTT. It codes for CAISEGAQGARTDTQYF. The chain employs TRBV10-3 and TRBJ2-3, with TRBD1 identical over 8 bases. This CDR3 is built from 17 residues. Germline V CDR1 and CDR2: ENHRY, SYGVKD. J gave up 1 base and V 2 bases, and 8 bases lay outside the gene matches.

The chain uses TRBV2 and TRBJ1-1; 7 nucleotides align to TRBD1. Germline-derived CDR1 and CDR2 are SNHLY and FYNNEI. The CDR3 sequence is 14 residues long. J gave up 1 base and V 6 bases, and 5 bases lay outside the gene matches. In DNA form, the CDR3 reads TGTGCCAGCAGCACGGGACAGAAGAACACTGAAGCTTTCTTT. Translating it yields CASSTGQKNTEAFF.

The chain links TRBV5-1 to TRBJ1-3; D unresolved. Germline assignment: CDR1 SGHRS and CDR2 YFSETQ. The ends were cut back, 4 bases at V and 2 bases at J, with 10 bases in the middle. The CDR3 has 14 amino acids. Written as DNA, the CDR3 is TGCGCCAGCAGCGCGGGGTCCCCTGGAAACACCATATATTTT. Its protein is CASSAGSPGNTIYF.

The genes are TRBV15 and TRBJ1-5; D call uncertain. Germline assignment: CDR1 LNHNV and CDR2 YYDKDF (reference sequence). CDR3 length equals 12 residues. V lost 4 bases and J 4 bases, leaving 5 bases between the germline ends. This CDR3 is CATSTQNQPQHF. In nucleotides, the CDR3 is TGTGCCACCAGCACCCAAAATCAGCCCCAGCATTTT.

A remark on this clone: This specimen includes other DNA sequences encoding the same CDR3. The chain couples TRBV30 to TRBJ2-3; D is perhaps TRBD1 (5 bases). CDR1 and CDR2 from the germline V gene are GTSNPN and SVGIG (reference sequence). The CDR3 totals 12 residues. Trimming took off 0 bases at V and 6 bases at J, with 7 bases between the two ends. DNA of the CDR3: TGTGCCTGGAGTGTAAGGGGTGATACGCAGTATTTT. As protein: CAWSVRGDTQYF.

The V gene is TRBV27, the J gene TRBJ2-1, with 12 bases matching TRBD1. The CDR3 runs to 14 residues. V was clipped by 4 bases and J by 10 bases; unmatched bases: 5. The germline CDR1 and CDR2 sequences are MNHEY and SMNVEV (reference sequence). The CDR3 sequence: CASSWGQGAFEQFF. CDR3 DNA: TGTGCCAGCAGTTGGGGACAGGGGGCGTTCGAGCAGTTCTTC.

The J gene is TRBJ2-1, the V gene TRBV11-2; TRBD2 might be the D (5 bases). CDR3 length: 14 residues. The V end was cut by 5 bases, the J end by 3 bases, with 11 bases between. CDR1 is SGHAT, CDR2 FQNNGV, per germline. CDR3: CASSPSGFYNEQFF. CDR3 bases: TGTGCCAGCAGCCCGAGCGGCTTCTACAATGAGCAGTTCTTC.

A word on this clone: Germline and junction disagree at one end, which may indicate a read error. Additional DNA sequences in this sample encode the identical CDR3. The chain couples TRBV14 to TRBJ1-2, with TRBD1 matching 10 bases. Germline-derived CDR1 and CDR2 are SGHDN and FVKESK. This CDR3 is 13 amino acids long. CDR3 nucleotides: TGTGCCAGCAGCCGGACAGGGGGGCAAGGCTATACCTTC. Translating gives CASSRTGGQGYTF.

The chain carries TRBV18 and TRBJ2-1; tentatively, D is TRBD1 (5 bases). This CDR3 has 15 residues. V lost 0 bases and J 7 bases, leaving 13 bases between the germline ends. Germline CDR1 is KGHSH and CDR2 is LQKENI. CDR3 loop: CASSPPRAARNEQFF. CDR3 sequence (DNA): TGTGCCAGCTCACCACCCAGGGCGGCAAGAAATGAGCAGTTCTTC.

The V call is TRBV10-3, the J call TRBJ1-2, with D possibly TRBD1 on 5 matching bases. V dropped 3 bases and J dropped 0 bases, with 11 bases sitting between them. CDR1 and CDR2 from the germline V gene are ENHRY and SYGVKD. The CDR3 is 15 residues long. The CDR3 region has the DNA TGTGCCATCAGTGACCGACAGCAATCTAACTATGGCTACACCTTC. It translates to CAISDRQQSNYGYTF.

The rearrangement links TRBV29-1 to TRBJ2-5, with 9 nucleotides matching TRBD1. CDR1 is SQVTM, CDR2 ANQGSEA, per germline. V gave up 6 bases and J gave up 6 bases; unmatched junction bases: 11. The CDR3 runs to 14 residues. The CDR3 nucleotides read TGCAGCGTAGACAGAGACAGGGGGGCAAAGACCCAGTACTTC. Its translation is CSVDRDRGAKTQYF.